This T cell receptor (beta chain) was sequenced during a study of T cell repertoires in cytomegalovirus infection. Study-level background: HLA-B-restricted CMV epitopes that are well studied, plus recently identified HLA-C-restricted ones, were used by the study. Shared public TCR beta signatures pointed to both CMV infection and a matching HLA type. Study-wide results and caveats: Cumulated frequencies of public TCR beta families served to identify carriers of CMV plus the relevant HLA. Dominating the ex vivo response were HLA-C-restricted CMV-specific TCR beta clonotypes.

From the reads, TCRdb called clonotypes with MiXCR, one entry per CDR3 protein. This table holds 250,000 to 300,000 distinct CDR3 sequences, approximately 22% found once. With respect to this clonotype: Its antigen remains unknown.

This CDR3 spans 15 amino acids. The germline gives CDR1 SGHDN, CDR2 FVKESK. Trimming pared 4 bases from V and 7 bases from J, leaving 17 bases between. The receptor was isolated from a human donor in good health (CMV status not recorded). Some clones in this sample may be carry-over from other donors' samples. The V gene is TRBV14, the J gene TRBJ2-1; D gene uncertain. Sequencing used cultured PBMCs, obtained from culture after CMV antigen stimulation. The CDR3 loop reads CASSPGGRRANEQFF. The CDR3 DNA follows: TGTGCCAGCAGCCCGGGCGGCCGGAGAGCGAATGAGCAGTTCTTC.